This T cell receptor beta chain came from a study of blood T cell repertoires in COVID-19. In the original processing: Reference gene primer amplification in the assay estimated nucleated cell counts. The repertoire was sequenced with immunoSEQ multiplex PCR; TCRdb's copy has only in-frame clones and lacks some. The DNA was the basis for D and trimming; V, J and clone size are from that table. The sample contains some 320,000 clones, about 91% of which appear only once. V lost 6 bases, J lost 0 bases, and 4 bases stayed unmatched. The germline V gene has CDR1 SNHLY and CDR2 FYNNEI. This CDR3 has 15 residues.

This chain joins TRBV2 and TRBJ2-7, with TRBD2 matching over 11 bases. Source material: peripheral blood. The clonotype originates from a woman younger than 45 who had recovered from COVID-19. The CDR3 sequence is CASRETSGGSYEQYF. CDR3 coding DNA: TGTGCCAGCAGGGAAACTAGCGGGGGCTCCTACGAGCAGTACTTC.